In its sample, the clone carrying this T cell receptor beta chain was seen many times. Its antigen is undetermined. The CDR3 has 14 amino acids. The germline V gene has CDR1 SGHTA and CDR2 FQGNSA. Trimming cost V 3 bases and J 0 bases, with 8 bases left between them. TCRdb independently ran MiXCR on the 5' RACE reads; one entry per CDR3 protein. In the table there are about 190,000 distinct CDR3 sequences, more than 15% of which are singletons. The sample comes from a study of identical twins. Study-level results: With abundant cord blood beta clonotypes, insertions were fewer; memory repertoires showed no such pattern.

These records were also assigned to another study, of T cells expressing NK-cell markers. That work contributes: The eight sequenced donors comprised seven who were HCMV-seropositive and one who was seronegative.

The genes are TRBV7-2 and TRBJ1-2; D is uncertain. Sequencing input: CD8+ T cells sorted from blood. This TCR derives from a young woman in good health. As DNA, the CDR3 is TGTGCCAGCAGCTTGGTACGGGCTAACTATGGCTACACCTTC. Amino acid sequence: CASSLVRANYGYTF. The variable domain in full, completed from reference TRBV7-2 and TRBJ1-2, reads GAGVSQSPSNKVTEKGKDVELRCDPISGHTALYWYRQSLGQGLEFLIYFQGNSAPDKSGLPSDRFSAERTGGSVSTLTIQRTQQEDSAVYLCASSLVRANYGYTFGSGTRLTVV.